This T cell receptor beta chain is drawn from a study of follicular helper T cells after annual influenza vaccination. The study, taken as a whole, reports: Day 7 ICOS+CD38+ clones were most often found later in ICOS-CD38- cTfh cells.

Libraries were prepared by immunoSEQ multiplex PCR; TCRdb keeps only in-frame clonotypes and omits some of them. The table records 6,000 to 7,000 clones, about 88% of them present only once. Time point specified: 2015-2016 season, 7 days after influenza vaccination. Non-naive CD4+CXCR5+PD-1+ cTfh were sorted into ICOS+CD38+ and ICOS-CD38- fractions. Comment on this clone: The antigen is undetermined.

V lost 2 bases, J lost 1 base, and 14 bases lay in between. In germline, CDR1 is LNHDA, CDR2 SQIVND (reference sequence). The CDR3 spans 16 residues. The clonotype originates from an adult who received the influenza vaccine. Material: CXCR5+ CD38- circulating T follicular helper cells from blood, obtained 7 days after influenza vaccination. Subset described: circulating Tfh, non-naive CD4+CXCR5+PD-1+ (ICOS+CD38+ or ICOS-CD38-). The chain carries TRBV19 and TRBJ1-1; tentative D call: TRBD1 (5 bases). As DNA, the CDR3 is TGTGCCAGTAGTATACAGGGTAAATGGTCGAACACTGAAGCTTTCTTT. Its protein is CASSIQGKWSNTEAFF.